The 19 T cell receptor beta chains listed next were all sequenced from one sample in a study of T-cell reconstitution after alpha-beta-depleted transplantation in children. The TCRbeta library incorporated unique molecular identifiers. TCRdb analysed the PCR reads with MiXCR anew, one entry per CDR3 protein. The sample contains roughly 500,000 distinct CDR3 sequences, 18% of which appear only once. The sample in question was PBMCs from the stem cell graft donor, obtained from the stem cell graft. All receptors come from a human donor who donated a stem cell graft to a child with acute lymphoblastic leukemia.

This clonotype was seen a handful of times. The V gene is TRBV12-3 or TRBV12-4, the J gene TRBJ2-7; no reliable D call. V was cut by 2 bases and J by 2 bases, with 4 bases left in between. The CDR3 consists of 12 residues. The CDR3 DNA is TGTGCCAGCAGTTTATACGCCTACGAGCAGTACTTC. This sequence encodes CASSLYAYEQYF.

The sample holds a few counts of this clonotype. The J gene is TRBJ1-2, the V gene TRBV5-1, with TRBD1 matching over 9 bases. Germline-derived CDR1 and CDR2 are SGHRS and YFSETQ. The V gene end was trimmed by 4 bases and the J gene end by 2 bases; junction bases not matched to a gene: 6. The CDR3 extends over 15 amino acids. CDR3 region: CASSGYRGRNYGYTF. Written as DNA, the CDR3 is TGCGCCAGCAGCGGTTACAGGGGGCGCAACTATGGCTACACCTTC. The variable domain in full, with the rest retrieved from reference TRBV5-1 and TRBJ1-2, is KAGVTQTPRYLIKTRGQQVTLSCSPISGHRSVSWYQQTPGQGLQFLFEYFSETQRNKGNFPGRFSGRQFSNSRSEMNVSTLELGDSALYLCASSGYRGRNYGYTFGSGTRLTVV.

V usage is TRBV6-5 and J usage is TRBJ2-5; D is unclear. V was cut by 2 bases and J by 1 base, with 8 bases left in between. Germline V CDR1 and CDR2: MNHEY, SVGAGI. The CDR3 has 14 amino acids. CDR3 protein: CASSYEDLQETQYF. Here the CDR3 DNA reads TGTGCCAGCAGTTACGAGGACCTCCAAGAGACCCAGTACTTC.

This clonotype appeared a few times. The chain links TRBV5-1 to TRBJ2-3; 8 bases are a match to TRBD2. The CDR3 totals 16 residues. From germline, CDR1 is SGHRS and CDR2 YFSETQ. Trimming removed 0 bases from V and 0 bases from J; junction bases left unmatched: 3. The CDR3 reads CASSLDSSGSTDTQYF. The CDR3 nucleotides read TGCGCCAGCAGCTTGGACTCTAGCGGGAGCACAGATACGCAGTATTTT.

The chain has TRBV5-1 and TRBJ2-1, with a tentative D call TRBD1 (6 bases). Trimming stripped 3 bases from V and 9 bases from J, with 16 bases between. Germline V gene sequence: CDR1 SGHRS, CDR2 YFSETQ. This CDR3 is built from 14 residues. The CDR3: CASSYGPGDGEQFF. In DNA, the CDR3 is TGCGCCAGCAGCTATGGACCAGGGGACGGTGAGCAGTTCTTC.

The genes are TRBV7-6 and TRBJ2-7; a weak D match, TRBD1 (5 bases). With 10 bases removed from V and 0 bases from J, the gap between germline ends came to 10 bases. In germline, CDR1 is SGHVS, CDR2 FNYEAQ. CDR3 size: 12 residues. CDR3 in amino acids: CATSDNSYEQYF. CDR3 in DNA: TGTGCCACTTCGGACAACTCCTACGAGCAGTACTTC.

This clonotype came up a few times. The V gene is TRBV4-2, the J gene TRBJ1-1; a possible D gene is TRBD1 (6 bases). Germline CDR1 LGHNA, CDR2 YNFKEQ. The V end was cut by 0 bases, the J end by 5 bases, with 7 bases between. The length of the CDR3 is 13 residues. CDR3 amino acids: CASSQDDRTEAFF. Here the CDR3 DNA reads TGTGCCAGCAGCCAAGACGACAGGACTGAAGCTTTCTTT.

This clonotype was observed a few times. The J gene is TRBJ2-2, the V gene TRBV5-6; tentative D call: TRBD2 (6 bases). Germline CDR1 SGHDT, CDR2 YYEEEE. The CDR3 sequence is 19 residues long. V was shortened by 4 bases and J by 0 bases, with 22 bases between the two germline ends. CDR3 coding DNA: TGTGCCAGCAGCGGTACCGGGATACCGGGACTGGCGAACACCGGGGAGCTGTTTTTT. Its protein is CASSGTGIPGLANTGELFF.

This sequence joins TRBV20-1 and TRBJ1-5; D is uncertain. Between the trimmed V and J ends, which lost 5 bases and 2 bases, there was a span of 13 bases. Germline CDR1 is DFQATT and CDR2 is SNEGSKA (reference sequence). The CDR3 is 14 residues long. The CDR3 loop is CSAQSNQRNQPQHF. The CDR3 DNA reads TGCAGTGCTCAGAGCAATCAGCGCAATCAGCCCCAGCATTTT.

This clonotype showed up just a few times. The chain couples TRBV5-1 to TRBJ2-1; 11 bases align to TRBD1. Germline V gene sequence: CDR1 SGHRS, CDR2 YFSETQ. The CDR3 spans 16 residues. J gave up 0 bases and V 4 bases, and 3 bases lay outside the gene matches. In DNA, the CDR3 is TGCGCCAGCAGCCAGGGACAGGGGGGCTCCTACAATGAGCAGTTCTTC. It specifies CASSQGQGGSYNEQFF.

The CDR3, as DNA: TGCAGCGTTGATGGAACAGGGGGGGGCTATGAGCAGTTCTTC. Protein: CSVDGTGGGYEQFF. The chain links TRBV29-1 to TRBJ2-1, with D tentatively TRBD1 (8 bases). The V end was cut by 3 bases, the J end by 8 bases, with 17 bases between. The germline V gene has CDR1 SQVTM and CDR2 ANQGSEA. The CDR3 loop spans 14 amino acids.

This clonotype was counted only a few times. The chain has TRBV7-6 and TRBJ1-1; possibly TRBD1 for D (6 bases). V lost 3 bases and J lost 5, with 19 bases in between. Germline V gives CDR1 SGHVS, CDR2 FNYEAQ. The CDR3 consists of 16 residues. The CDR3 DNA reads as TGTGCCAGCAGCTTCGGGGGGGCGCCTAGAGGGACTGAAGCTTTCTTT. Translating it yields CASSFGGAPRGTEAFF.

This chain uses TRBV20-1 with TRBJ2-7, with 9 nucleotides matching TRBD1. Trimming removed 0 bases from V and 5 bases from J; junction bases left unmatched: 8. Germline CDR1 reads DFQATT; CDR2 reads SNEGSKA (reference sequence). CDR3 length: 15 residues. DNA of the CDR3: TGCAGTGCTAGAGAAGGTACAGGGGGCGCCGACGAGCAGTACTTC. Translating gives CSAREGTGGADEQYF.

The CDR3, as DNA: TGTGCCAGCAGCTTAAGAGCGGGAGTAAATGATGAGCAGTTCTTC. Amino acids: CASSLRAGVNDEQFF. The chain links TRBV13 to TRBJ2-1; 8 bases match TRBD2. Germline assignment: CDR1 PRHDT and CDR2 FYEKMQ (reference sequence). Losses at the gene ends were 2 bases for V and 8 bases for J; bases not matched to a gene: 8. This CDR3 contains 15 residues.

This clonotype came up a few times. This rearrangement joins TRBV7-3 to TRBJ2-3; possibly TRBD2 for D (6 bases). Germline loops: CDR1 SGHTA, CDR2 FQGTGA. Deletions cut 5 bases from V and 6 bases from J, with 24 bases between. The CDR3 is 17 residues long. Here the CDR3 reads CASSHLLANSLGDTQYF. The CDR3 nucleotides are TGTGCCAGCAGCCACCTACTAGCTAATTCGCTGGGGGATACGCAGTATTTT.

This clonotype was recorded a few times. This rearrangement joins TRBV6-1 to TRBJ1-5, with D unclear. CDR3 length: 13 residues. Germline-derived CDR1 and CDR2 are MNHNS and SASEGT. The chain's CDR3 is CATRAEGNQPQHF. The CDR3, as DNA: TGTGCGACGAGGGCGGAGGGAAATCAGCCCCAGCATTTT.

The CDR3 is CASSVSPYQETQYF. CDR3 bases: TGTGCCAGCAGCGTATCGCCGTACCAAGAGACCCAGTACTTC. The rearrangement links TRBV9 to TRBJ2-5; D is undetermined. Trimming pared 1 base from V and 0 bases from J, leaving 7 bases between. Per germline, CDR1 SGDLS and CDR2 YYNGEE. This CDR3 is 14 amino acids long.

The V gene is TRBV6-2 or TRBV6-3, the J gene TRBJ2-7, with 7 bases matching TRBD2. The germline CDR1 and CDR2 sequences are MNHEY and SVGEGT. The trim removed 5 bases at V and 6 bases at J, leaving 4 bases unmatched. The CDR3 is made up of 12 amino acids. CDR3 nucleotides: TGTGCCAGCAGTAAGGGACTACCCGAGCAGTACTTC. This codes for CASSKGLPEQYF.

This rearrangement joins TRBV21-1 to TRBJ1-2; the tabulated D call, TRBD1, remains unverified against the DNA. TRBV21-1 is recorded as a pseudogene. CDR3 size: 14 residues. The CDR3 DNA reads as TGTGCCAGCAGCAAAGCGCTAACAGGACTTCTCTACACCTTC. It encodes CASSKALTGLLYTF.